A selection of T cell receptor beta chains follows, all from one sample in a study of technical replicates of blood from several donors. Assay: immunoSEQ multiplex PCR; the TCRdb copy retains only in-frame clones and omits some. The table lists some 96,000 clones, approximately 94% of them singletons, with approximately 0.22% in the top ten. Sequencing used T cells isolated from PBMCs. The receptor set was obtained from a human donor in good health. The CDR3 runs from the conserved cysteine through the conserved F or W. D genes are given only for firm matches. Size tells how often a clone was seen (once, few, many) or the class of an expanded clone, and some rows leave it out.

>TRBJ2-1|TRBV15|.|TRBD2
CATQRPRGSYNEQFF
TGTGCCACGCAGCGGCCGCGGGGGTCCTACAATGAGCAGTTCTTC
>TRBJ2-2|TRBV5-1|.|TRBD2
CASSRGTSGVIGELFF
TGCGCCAGCAGCCGAGGGACTAGCGGGGTGATCGGGGAGCTGTTTTTT
>TRBJ2-1|TRBV7-6|.|TRBD2
CASSPLVAGAYNEQFF
TGTGCCAGCAGTCCCCTCGTAGCGGGGGCCTACAATGAGCAGTTCTTC
>TRBJ2-6|TRBV6-1|.|.
CASSESRRSGANVLTF
TGTGCCAGCAGTGAAAGCAGGAGGTCTGGGGCCAACGTCCTGACTTTC
>TRBJ2-1|TRBV27|.|TRBD2
CASSPLEGGRRTYNEQFF
TGTGCCAGCAGTCCGCTAGAGGGCGGGAGGAGAACCTACAATGAGCAGTTCTTC
>TRBJ2-3|TRBV13|.|.
CASTTQYGGTDTQYF
TGTGCCAGCACCACACAATACGGGGGCACAGATACGCAGTATTTT
>TRBJ2-1|TRBV25-1|.|.
CASSEFGGIVYNEQFF
TGTGCCAGCAGTGAATTCGGGGGAATAGTCTACAATGAGCAGTTCTTC
>TRBJ1-1|TRBV18|.|TRBD1
CASSPGEQGATEAFF
TGTGCCAGCTCACCCGGGGAACAGGGGGCGACTGAAGCTTTCTTT
>TRBJ2-1|TRBV7-3|.|TRBD2
CASSIAPGWGTSFSNEQFF
TGTGCCAGCAGCATAGCCCCTGGGTGGGGGACTAGCTTTTCCAATGAGCAGTTCTTC
>TRBJ2-7|TRBV14|once|TRBD2
CASSPLGFQREISYEQYF
TGTGCCAGCAGCCCGCTTGGATTCCAGCGGGAGATTTCCTACGAGCAGTACTTC
>TRBJ1-1|TRBV10-3|.|.
CAISEETYDAEAFF
TGTGCCATCAGTGAGGAGACATACGACGCTGAAGCTTTCTTT
>TRBJ1-2|TRBV14|.|.
CASSQELLAGVPYGCTF
TGTGCCAGCAGCCAAGAGTTACTGGCAGGGGTTCCGTATGGCTGCACCTTC
>TRBJ2-2|TRBV27|.|.
CASSPTYAGELFF
TGTGCCAGCAGTCCGACATACGCCGGGGAGCTGTTTTTT
>TRBJ1-2|TRBV28|.|TRBD1
CASSRDRGDYGYTF
TGTGCCAGCAGTCGGGACAGGGGGGACTATGGCTACACCTTC
>TRBJ2-7|TRBV7-9|.|TRBD2
CASSPGEGYSNF
TGTGCCAGCAGCCCCGGGGAGGGCTACAGTAACTTC
>TRBJ1-5|TRBV27|.|.
CASRPFQSLNNQPQHF
TGTGCCAGCAGACCCTTTCAGTCCTTGAACAATCAGCCCCAGCATTTT
>TRBJ2-6|TRBV27|.|TRBD1
CASRPGQSGANVLTF
TGTGCCAGCAGGCCGGGACAGTCTGGGGCCAACGTCCTGACTTTC
>TRBJ2-7|TRBV27|.|.
CASSLFGGLSYEQYF
TGTGCCAGCAGTTTATTCGGGGGGCTGAGCTACGAGCAGTACTTC
>TRBJ2-5|TRBV4-1|.|TRBD2
CASSITAGEETQYF
TGCGCCAGCAGCATAACCGCGGGGGAGGAGACCCAGTACTTC
>TRBJ2-7|TRBV10-1|.|TRBD2
CASSELAGGNEQYF
TGCGCCAGCAGTGAGCTAGCGGGGGGGAACGAGCAGTACTTC
>TRBJ1-2|TRBV15|.|TRBD1
CATSREGARGYGYTF
TGTGCCACCAGCAGGGAGGGGGCGCGGGGCTATGGCTACACCTTC
>TRBJ2-1|TRBV28|few|.
CASSTDSNEQFF
TGTGCCAGCAGCACGGACAGCAATGAGCAGTTCTTC
>TRBJ1-1|TRBV14|.|TRBD1
CASSHSGTGGAAEAFF
TGTGCCAGCAGCCACTCCGGGACAGGGGGCGCCGCTGAAGCTTTCTTT
>TRBJ2-5|TRBV5-1|.|.
CASSLMSGFQETQYF
TGCGCCAGCAGCTTGATGTCAGGGTTCCAAGAGACCCAGTACTTC
>TRBJ2-3|TRBV7-9|.|.
CASSWDISTDTQYF
TGTGCCAGCAGCTGGGACATTAGCACAGATACGCAGTATTTT
>TRBJ2-1|TRBV14|.|.
CASSDYRYNEQFF
TGTGCCAGCAGTGACTACCGCTACAATGAGCAGTTCTTC
>TRBJ2-1|TRBV28|.|TRBD2
CASSLGPGTSWNEQFF
TGTGCCAGCAGTTTAGGCCCCGGGACTAGTTGGAATGAGCAGTTCTTC
>TRBJ1-1|TRBV10-1|.|TRBD1
CASSVGRGTENTEAFF
TGCGCCAGCAGTGTGGGCAGGGGGACGGAGAACACTGAAGCTTTCTTT
>TRBJ1-6|TRBV4-1|.|.
CASSQPTSGGRSPLHF
TGCGCCAGCAGCCAACCGACCTCGGGGGGGCGTTCACCCCTCCACTTT
>TRBJ2-3|TRBV2|.|.
CASSDRVSDWTSTDTQYF
TGTGCCAGCAGTGACCGGGTATCAGACTGGACTAGCACAGATACGCAGTATTTT
>TRBJ2-1|TRBV9|.|.
CASSVAPGDYNEQFF
TGTGCCAGCAGCGTAGCCCCAGGGGACTACAATGAGCAGTTCTTC
>TRBJ2-7|TRBV5-1|.|TRBD2
CASRPTGTTGLGPWEQYF
TGCGCCAGCAGGCCGACCGGGACGACGGGACTAGGTCCTTGGGAGCAGTACTTC
>TRBJ2-7|TRBV7-9|.|TRBD2
CASSSSTRRGGLTYEQYF
TGTGCCAGCAGCTCATCGACGCGTCGGGGGGGGCTAACCTACGAGCAGTACTTC
>TRBJ2-2|TRBV27|.|.
CASKFGGRSTGELFF
TGTGCCAGCAAATTCGGGGGGCGCAGCACCGGGGAGCTGTTTTTT
>TRBJ1-1|TRBV19|.|.
CASSIVRSPNTEAFF
TGTGCCAGTAGTATAGTACGGAGCCCGAACACTGAAGCTTTCTTT
>TRBJ2-7|TRBV4-1|.|.
CASSGATYEQYF
TGCGCCAGCAGCGGGGCAACCTACGAGCAGTACTTC